The following is a TCR beta chain sequence with its context. The source of the sample is a study of identifying expanded T cells in peripheral blood. V was pared by 3 bases and J by 5 bases, with 5 bases of the junction left unmatched. Germline values: CDR1 MDHEN, CDR2 SYDVKM. CDR3 length: 14 amino acids. Assay: immunoSEQ multiplex PCR; the TCRdb copy retains only in-frame clones and omits some. Of 58,000 or so clones listed, roughly four fifths are singletons. The material sequenced was blood. This sequence originates from a person aged 18 to 75 in good health. V and J are TRBV28 and TRBJ1-1; the match to TRBD1 covers 8 bases. CDR3 in amino acids: CASSFDRGLTEAFF. Written as DNA, the CDR3 is TGTGCCAGCAGTTTCGACAGGGGATTAACTGAAGCTTTCTTT. The full variable domain, with the rest looked up from reference TRBV28 and TRBJ1-1, is DVKVTQSSRYLVKRTGEKVFLECVQDMDHENMFWYRQDPGLGLRLIYFSYDVKMKEKGDIPEGYSVSREKKERFSLILESASTNQTSMYLCASSFDRGLTEAFFGQGTRLTVV.